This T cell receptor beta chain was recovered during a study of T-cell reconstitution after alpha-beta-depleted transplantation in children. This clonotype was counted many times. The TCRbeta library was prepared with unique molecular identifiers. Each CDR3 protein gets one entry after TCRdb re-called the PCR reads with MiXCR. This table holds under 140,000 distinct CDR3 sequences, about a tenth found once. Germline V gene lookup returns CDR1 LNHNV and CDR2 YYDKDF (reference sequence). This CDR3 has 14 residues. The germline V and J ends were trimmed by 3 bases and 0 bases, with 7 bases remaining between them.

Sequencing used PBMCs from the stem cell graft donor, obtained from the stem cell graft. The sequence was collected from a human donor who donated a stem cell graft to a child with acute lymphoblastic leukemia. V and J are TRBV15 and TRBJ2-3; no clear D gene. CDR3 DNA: TGTGCCACCAGCAGCTTACCGAGCACAGATACGCAGTATTTT. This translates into CATSSLPSTDTQYF.